This T cell receptor beta chain was retrieved from a study of blood T cell repertoires in COVID-19. Study overall: From the United States, Italy and Spain came samples of acute and convalescent COVID-19. T cells, B-cell-depleted T cells, or PBMCs supplied cDNA or gDNA.

The table came from immunoSEQ multiplex PCR; TCRdb's copy has only in-frame clones and leaves some out. This repertoire shows about 150,000 clones, around 83% found once; its top ten account for around 19%. The CDR3 covers 14 residues. V lost 1 base, J lost 0 bases, and 4 bases lay in between. CDR1 SGHTA and CDR2 FQGNSA come from the germline V gene. The rearrangement uses TRBV7-2 and TRBJ2-4; D ambiguous. This receptor was obtained from a woman aged 70-85 years who had recovered from COVID-19. The sample consisted of peripheral blood. CDR3 in DNA: TGTGCCAGCAGCTTAGACATAGCCAAAAACATTCAGTACTTC. This codes for CASSLDIAKNIQYF.